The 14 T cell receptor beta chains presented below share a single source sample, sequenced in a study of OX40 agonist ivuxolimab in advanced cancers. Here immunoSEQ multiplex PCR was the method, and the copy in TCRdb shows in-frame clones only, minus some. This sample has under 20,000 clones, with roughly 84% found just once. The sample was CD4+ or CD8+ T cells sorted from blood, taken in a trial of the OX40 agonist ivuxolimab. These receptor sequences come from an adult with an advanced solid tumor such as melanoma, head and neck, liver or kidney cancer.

In nucleotides, the CDR3 is TGTGCCAGCAGCACTGGAAGCGGGAGAGGGGATACGCAGTATTTT. It specifies CASSTGSGRGDTQYF. The gene calls are TRBV5-4 and TRBJ2-3, with 8 bases aligning to TRBD2. Trimming cost V 4 bases and J 6 bases; bases outside gene matches: 10. The germline V gene encodes CDR1 SGHNT and CDR2 YYREEE (reference sequence). The CDR3 length is 15 residues.

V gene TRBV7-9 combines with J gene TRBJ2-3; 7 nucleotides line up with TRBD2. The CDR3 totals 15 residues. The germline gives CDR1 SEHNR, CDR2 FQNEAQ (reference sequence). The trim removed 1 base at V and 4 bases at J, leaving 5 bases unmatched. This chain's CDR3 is CASSLDGGSADTQYF. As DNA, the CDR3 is TGTGCCAGCAGCTTAGATGGCGGGAGTGCAGATACGCAGTATTTT. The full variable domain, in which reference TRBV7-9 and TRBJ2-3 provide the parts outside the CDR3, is DTGVSQNPRHKITKRGQNVTFRCDPISEHNRLYWYRQTLGQGPEFLTYFQNEAQLEKSRLLSDRFSAERPKGSFSTLEIQRTEQGDSAMYLCASSLDGGSADTQYFGPGTRLTVL.

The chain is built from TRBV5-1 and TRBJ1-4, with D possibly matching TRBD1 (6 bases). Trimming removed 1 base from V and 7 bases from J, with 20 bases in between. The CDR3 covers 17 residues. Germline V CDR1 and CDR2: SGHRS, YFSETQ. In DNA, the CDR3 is TGCGCCAGCAGCTTGCAAAGTACACAGGGAAGGGGTGAAAAACTGTTTTTT. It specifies CASSLQSTQGRGEKLFF. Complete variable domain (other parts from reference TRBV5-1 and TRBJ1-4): KAGVTQTPRYLIKTRGQQVTLSCSPISGHRSVSWYQQTPGQGLQFLFEYFSETQRNKGNFPGRFSGRQFSNSRSEMNVSTLELGDSALYLCASSLQSTQGRGEKLFFGSGTQLSVL.

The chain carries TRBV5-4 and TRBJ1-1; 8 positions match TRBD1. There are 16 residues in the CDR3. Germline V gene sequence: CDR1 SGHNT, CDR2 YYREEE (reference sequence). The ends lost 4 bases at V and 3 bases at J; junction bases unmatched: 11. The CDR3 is CASSPEGQARDTEAFF. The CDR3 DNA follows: TGTGCCAGCAGCCCAGAGGGACAGGCTCGCGACACTGAAGCTTTCTTT.

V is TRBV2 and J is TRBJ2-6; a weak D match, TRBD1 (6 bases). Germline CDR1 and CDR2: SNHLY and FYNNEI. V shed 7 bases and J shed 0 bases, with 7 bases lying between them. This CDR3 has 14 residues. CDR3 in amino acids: CASKGVSGANVLTF. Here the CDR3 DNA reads TGTGCCAGCAAGGGGGTCTCTGGGGCCAACGTCCTGACTTTC.

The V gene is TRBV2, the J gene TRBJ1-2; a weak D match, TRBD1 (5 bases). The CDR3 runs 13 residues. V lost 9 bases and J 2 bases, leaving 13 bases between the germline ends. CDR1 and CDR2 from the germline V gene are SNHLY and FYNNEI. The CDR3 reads CASIRQTNYGYTF. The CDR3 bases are TGTGCCAGTATACGACAGACCAACTATGGCTACACCTTC.

The CDR3 sequence: CAGRRGEGNYGYTF. Here the CDR3 DNA reads TGTGCCGGTCGCAGGGGGGAAGGTAACTATGGCTACACCTTC. The chain joins TRBV7-9 to TRBJ1-2; 7 nucleotides align to TRBD1. Germline CDR1 SEHNR, CDR2 FQNEAQ (reference sequence). This CDR3 comprises 14 residues. With 11 bases clipped from V and 1 base from J, the junction kept 10 bases outside the gene matches.

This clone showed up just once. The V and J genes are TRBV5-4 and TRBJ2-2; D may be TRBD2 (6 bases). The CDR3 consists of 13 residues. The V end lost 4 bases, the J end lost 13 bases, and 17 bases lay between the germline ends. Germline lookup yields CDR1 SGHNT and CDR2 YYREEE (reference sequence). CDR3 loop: CASSRRESQVLFF. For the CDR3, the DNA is TGTGCCAGCAGCCGGAGGGAGTCCCAGGTGCTGTTTTTT.

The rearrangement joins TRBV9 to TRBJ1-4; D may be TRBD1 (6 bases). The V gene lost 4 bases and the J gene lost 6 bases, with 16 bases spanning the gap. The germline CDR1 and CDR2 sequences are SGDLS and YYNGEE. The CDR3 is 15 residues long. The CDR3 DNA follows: TGTGCCAGCAGCCCATCACAGGGACACTATGAAAAACTGTTTTTT. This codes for CASSPSQGHYEKLFF.

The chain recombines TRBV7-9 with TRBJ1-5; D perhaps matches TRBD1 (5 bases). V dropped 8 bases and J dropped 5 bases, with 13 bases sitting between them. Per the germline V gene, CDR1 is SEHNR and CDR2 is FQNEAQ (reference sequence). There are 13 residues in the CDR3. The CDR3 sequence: CASGADLYQPQHF. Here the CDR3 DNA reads TGTGCCAGCGGGGCGGATCTATATCAGCCCCAGCATTTT.

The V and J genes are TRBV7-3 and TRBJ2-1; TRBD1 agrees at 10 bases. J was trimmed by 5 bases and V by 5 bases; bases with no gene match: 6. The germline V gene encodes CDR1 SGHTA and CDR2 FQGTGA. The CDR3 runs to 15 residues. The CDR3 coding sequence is TGTGCCAGCAGCCGAGGCGGGACAGGGGACAATGAGCAGTTCTTC. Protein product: CASSRGGTGDNEQFF.

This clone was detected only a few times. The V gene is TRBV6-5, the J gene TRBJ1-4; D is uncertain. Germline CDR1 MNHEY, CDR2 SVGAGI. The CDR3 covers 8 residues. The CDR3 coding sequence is TGTCCTACAGAAAAACTGTTTTTT. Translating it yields CPTEKLFF.

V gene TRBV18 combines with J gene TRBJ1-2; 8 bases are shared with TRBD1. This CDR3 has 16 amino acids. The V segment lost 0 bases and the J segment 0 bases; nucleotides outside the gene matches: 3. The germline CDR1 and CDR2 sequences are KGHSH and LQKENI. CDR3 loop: CASSPPDREANYGYTF. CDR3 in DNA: TGTGCCAGCTCACCACCGGACAGGGAGGCTAACTATGGCTACACCTTC.

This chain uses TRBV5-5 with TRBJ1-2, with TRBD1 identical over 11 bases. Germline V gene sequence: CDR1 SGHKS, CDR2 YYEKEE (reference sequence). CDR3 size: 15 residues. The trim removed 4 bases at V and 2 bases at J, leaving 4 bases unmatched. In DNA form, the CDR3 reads TGTGCCAGCAGCCTTTGGACAGGGGGCAACTATGGCTACACCTTC. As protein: CASSLWTGGNYGYTF.